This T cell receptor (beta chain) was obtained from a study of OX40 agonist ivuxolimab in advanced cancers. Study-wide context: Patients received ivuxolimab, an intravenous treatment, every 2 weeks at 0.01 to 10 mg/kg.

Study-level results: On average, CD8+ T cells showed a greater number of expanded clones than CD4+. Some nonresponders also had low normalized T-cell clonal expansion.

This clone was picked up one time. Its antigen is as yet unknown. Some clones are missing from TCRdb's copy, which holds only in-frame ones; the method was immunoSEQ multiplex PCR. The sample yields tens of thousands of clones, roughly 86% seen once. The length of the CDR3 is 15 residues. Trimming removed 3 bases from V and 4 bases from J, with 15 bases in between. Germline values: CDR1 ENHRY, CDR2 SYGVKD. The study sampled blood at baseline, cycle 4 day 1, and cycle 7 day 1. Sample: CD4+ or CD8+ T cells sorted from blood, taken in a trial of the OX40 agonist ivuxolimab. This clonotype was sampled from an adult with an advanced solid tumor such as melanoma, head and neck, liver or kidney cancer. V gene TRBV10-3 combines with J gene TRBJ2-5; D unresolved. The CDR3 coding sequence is TGTGCCATCAGTGATTCTGGTGGCAGGTCAGAGACCCAGTACTTC. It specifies CAISDSGGRSETQYF.